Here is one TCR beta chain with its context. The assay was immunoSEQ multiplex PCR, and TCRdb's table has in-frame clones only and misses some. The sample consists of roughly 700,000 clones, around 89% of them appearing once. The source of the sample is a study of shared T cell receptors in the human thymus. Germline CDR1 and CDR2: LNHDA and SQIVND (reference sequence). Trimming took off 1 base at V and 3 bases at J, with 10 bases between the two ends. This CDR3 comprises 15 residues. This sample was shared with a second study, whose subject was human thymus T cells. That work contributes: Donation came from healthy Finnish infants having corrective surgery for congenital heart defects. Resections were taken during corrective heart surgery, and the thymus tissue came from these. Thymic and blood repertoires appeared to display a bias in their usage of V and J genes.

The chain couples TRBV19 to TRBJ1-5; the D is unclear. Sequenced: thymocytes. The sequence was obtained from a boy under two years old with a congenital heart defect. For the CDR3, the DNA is TGTGCCAGTAGTATAGGGCACAGATCCAATCAGCCCCAGCATTTT. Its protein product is CASSIGHRSNQPQHF.